What follows describes a single T cell receptor (beta chain). Profiled with immunoSEQ multiplex PCR; TCRdb holds only in-frame clones, not every one. The sample records some 320,000 clones, around nine tenths being singletons. The sample comes from a study of shared clonotypes between healthy human individuals. V lost 2 bases and J 11 bases, leaving 13 bases between the germline ends. Germline V gene data show CDR1 as MNHEY and CDR2 as SMNVEV (reference sequence). The CDR3 contains 14 residues. CCR7-negative CD45RA+ TemRA cells were combined with CD45RO+ cells to form CD8 memory. This chain joins TRBV27 and TRBJ1-6; D remains unclear. Sequenced: memory CD8+ T cells sorted from blood. The subset is: CD45RO+ cells pooled with CCR7-negative TemRA cells. The receptor was isolated from a man between 18 and 29 years old in good health. The CDR3 DNA follows: TGTGCCAGCAGTTTAGAATTCGAGGTAGCACCCCTCCACTTT. Its protein product is CASSLEFEVAPLHF.